The source of this T cell receptor beta chain is a study of identifying expanded T cells in peripheral blood. Healthy donors had no documented immune events, such as infections, while sampled. Assay: immunoSEQ multiplex PCR; the TCRdb copy retains only in-frame clones and omits some. The sample has around 100,000 clones, approximately 89% seen once. V lost 1 base to trimming and J lost 5 bases, with 17 bases between them. The CDR3 length is 16 residues. Germline V lookup: CDR1 SEHNR, CDR2 FQNEAQ (reference sequence). This rearrangement joins TRBV7-9 to TRBJ1-1; possible D gene TRBD1, 6 bases. The specimen sequenced was blood. The clonotype originates from a person aged 18 to 75 in good health. CDR3 loop: CASSLVVRGPSTEAFF. The CDR3 nucleotides read TGTGCCAGCAGCTTAGTCGTCAGGGGCCCCTCAACTGAAGCTTTCTTT.